This TCR beta chain stems from a study of blood T cell repertoires in COVID-19. Across the study: Donors in the United States, Italy and Spain gave samples during acute or convalescent COVID-19. T cells, B-cell-depleted T cells, or PBMCs supplied cDNA or gDNA.

The germline gives CDR1 SGHTS, CDR2 YDEGEE. This CDR3 is 11 amino acids long. V was clipped by 3 bases and J by 5 bases, with 6 bases between them. Per the authors' pipeline: Amplification from reference gene primers served as the basis for estimated nucleated cell counts. Data came from immunoSEQ multiplex PCR; TCRdb stores just in-frame clones and leaves some out. The D gene and trimming were derived from the DNA, and the V and J assignments and clone size from that table. The sample records around 140,000 clones, 85% being singletons. The gene calls are TRBV5-8 and TRBJ2-7; no firm D call. The sample comprised peripheral blood. The receptor comes from a human donor with acute or convalescent COVID-19. The donor label of this sample is uncertain. CDR3 protein: CASSSRDEQYV. CDR3 nucleotides: TGTGCCAGCAGCTCTCGGGACGAGCAGTACGTC.